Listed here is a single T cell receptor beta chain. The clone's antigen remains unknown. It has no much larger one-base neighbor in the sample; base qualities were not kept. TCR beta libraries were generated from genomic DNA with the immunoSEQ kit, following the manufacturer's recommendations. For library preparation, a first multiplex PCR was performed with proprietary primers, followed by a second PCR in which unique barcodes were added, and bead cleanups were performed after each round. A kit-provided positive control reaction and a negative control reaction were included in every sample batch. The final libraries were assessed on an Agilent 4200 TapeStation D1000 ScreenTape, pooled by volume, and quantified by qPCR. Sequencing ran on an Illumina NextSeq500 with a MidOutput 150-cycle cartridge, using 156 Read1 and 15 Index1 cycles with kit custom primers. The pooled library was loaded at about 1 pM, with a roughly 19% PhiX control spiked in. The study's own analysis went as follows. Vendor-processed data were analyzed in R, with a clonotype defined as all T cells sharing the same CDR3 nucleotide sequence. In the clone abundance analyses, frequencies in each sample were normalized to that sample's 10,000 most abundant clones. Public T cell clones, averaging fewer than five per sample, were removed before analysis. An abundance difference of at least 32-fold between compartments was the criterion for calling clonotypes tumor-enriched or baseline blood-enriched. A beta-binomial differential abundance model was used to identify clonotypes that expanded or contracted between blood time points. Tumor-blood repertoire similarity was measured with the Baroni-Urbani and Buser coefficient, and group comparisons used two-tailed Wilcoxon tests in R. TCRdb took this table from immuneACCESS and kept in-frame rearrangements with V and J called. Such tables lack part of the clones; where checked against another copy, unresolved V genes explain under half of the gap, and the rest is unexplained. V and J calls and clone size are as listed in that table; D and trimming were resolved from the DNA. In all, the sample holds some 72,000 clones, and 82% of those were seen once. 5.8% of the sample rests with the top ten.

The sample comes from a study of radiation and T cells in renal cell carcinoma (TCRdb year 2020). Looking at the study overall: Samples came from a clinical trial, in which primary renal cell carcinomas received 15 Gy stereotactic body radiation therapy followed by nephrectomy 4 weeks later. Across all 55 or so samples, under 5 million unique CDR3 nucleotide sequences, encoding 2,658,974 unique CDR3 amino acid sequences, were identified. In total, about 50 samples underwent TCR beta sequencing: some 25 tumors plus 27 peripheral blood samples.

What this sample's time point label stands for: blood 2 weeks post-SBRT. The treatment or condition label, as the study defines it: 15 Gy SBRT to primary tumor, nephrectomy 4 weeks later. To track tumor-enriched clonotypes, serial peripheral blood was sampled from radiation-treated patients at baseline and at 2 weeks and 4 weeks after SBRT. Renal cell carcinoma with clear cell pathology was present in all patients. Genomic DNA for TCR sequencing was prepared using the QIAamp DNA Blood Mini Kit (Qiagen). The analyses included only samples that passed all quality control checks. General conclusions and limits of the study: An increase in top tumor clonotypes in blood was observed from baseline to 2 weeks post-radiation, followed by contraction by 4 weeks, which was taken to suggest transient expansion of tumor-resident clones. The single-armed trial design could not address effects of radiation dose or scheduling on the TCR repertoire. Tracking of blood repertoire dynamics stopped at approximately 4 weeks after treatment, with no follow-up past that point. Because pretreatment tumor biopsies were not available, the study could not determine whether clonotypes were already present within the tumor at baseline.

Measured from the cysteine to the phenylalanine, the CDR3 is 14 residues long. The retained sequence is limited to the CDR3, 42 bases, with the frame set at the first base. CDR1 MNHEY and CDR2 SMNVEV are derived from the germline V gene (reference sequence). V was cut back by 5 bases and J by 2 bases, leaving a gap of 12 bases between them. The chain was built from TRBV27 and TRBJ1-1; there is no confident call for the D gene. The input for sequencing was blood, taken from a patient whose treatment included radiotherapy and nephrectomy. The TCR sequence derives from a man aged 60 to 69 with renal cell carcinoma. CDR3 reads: CASSPWTPNTEAFF. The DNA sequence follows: TGTGCCAGCAGTCCCTGGACGCCTAACACTGAAGCTTTCTTT.